These T cell receptor beta chains were read from a single sample in a study of blood T cells in healthy people across ages. Each CDR3 protein gets one entry after TCRdb re-called the 5' RACE reads with MiXCR. This table has under 850,000 distinct CDR3 sequences, 30% to 45% appearing once. Sequencing was done on a sample of blood. Receptor source: a man between 18 and 35 years old in good health. The CDR3 runs from the conserved cysteine through the conserved F or W. D genes are given only for firm matches. Size is omitted from some rows. Given values are once, few, many or a class for expanded clones.

J	size	V	D	DNA	CDR3
TRBJ2-7	-	TRBV29-1	TRBD2	TGCAGCGTATTAGCGGGGGGGACCGAGCAGTACTTC	CSVLAGGTEQYF
TRBJ2-1	many	TRBV5-1	TRBD2	TGCGCCAGCAGCTCCCCAATCACCGGGACTAGCGTCAATGAGCAGTTCTTC	CASSSPITGTSVNEQFF
TRBJ2-2	few	TRBV6-6	TRBD1	TGTGCCAGCACGGACAGGGGAGGTACCGGGGAGCTGTTTTTT	CASTDRGGTGELFF
TRBJ2-3	few	TRBV12-3/TRBV12-4	-	TGTGCCAGCAGCTCCGTTAATGGGGGCACAGATACGCAGTATTTT	CASSSVNGGTDTQYF
TRBJ2-1	few	TRBV12-5	-	TGTGCTAGTGGTGATAAAGGGACATTAAGTGAGCAGTTCTTC	CASGDKGTLSEQFF
TRBJ2-7	many	TRBV2	-	TGTGCCAGCAATAGCGGTCTAAGCTCCTACGAGCAGTACTTC	CASNSGLSSYEQYF
TRBJ2-1	few	TRBV12-3/TRBV12-4	-	TGTGCCAGCAGTTGGGGTCGATTCGGCGGGGGCCTATACAATGAGCAGTTCTTC	CASSWGRFGGGLYNEQFF
TRBJ2-7	-	TRBV5-1	TRBD2	TGCGCCAGCAGCTTGCCTAGCGGGGGGTTCAACAATGAGCAGTACTTC	CASSLPSGGFNNEQYF
TRBJ2-5	few	TRBV12-3/TRBV12-4	TRBD2	TGTGCCAGCAGTCCCCCGGGACTAGAAGAAGAGACCCAGTACTTC	CASSPPGLEEETQYF
TRBJ1-1	-	TRBV3-1	-	TGTGCCAGCAGACAGGCAAGTGCCCAAGCTTTCTTT	CASRQASAQAFF
TRBJ1-2	few	TRBV18	TRBD1	TGTGCCAGCTCACCGAGCAGCCCGGGACAGGGTAATGGCTACACCTTC	CASSPSSPGQGNGYTF
TRBJ1-4	-	TRBV12-3/TRBV12-4	-	TGTGCCAGCAGTCCCTCCGGGACGGATGAAAAACTGTTTTTT	CASSPSGTDEKLFF
TRBJ2-6	-	TRBV12-3/TRBV12-4	-	TGTGCCAGCAGTTATGAGACGGATTACTCTGGGGCCAACGTCCTGACTTTC	CASSYETDYSGANVLTF
TRBJ1-2	-	TRBV5-6	-	TGTGCCAGCAGCTTGGGCCGATCCGGGTATGGCTACACCTTC	CASSLGRSGYGYTF
TRBJ2-1	-	TRBV28	TRBD2	TGTGCCAGCAGTTTTACCGGACTAGCGGAAACAAATGAGCAGTTCTTC	CASSFTGLAETNEQFF
TRBJ1-5	few	TRBV19	-	TGTGCCAGTAGTATAGATCAACCGGGACGGATGACCAATCAGCCCCAGCATTTT	CASSIDQPGRMTNQPQHF